The 14 T cell receptor beta chains below come from one sample, sequenced in a study of T cell clonality in common variable immunodeficiency. Libraries were prepared by immunoSEQ multiplex PCR; TCRdb keeps only in-frame clonotypes and omits some of them. The record shows some 52,000 clones for this sample, with no singletons present. The sequenced material came from peripheral blood mononuclear cells. The receptors come from a person between 18 and 70 years old in good health.

This clone was detected ten times or more. The read terminates 3 residues before the CDR3 end, so the remaining end is supplied by the germline J gene. The J gene is TRBJ2-2, the V gene TRBV18; 7 nucleotides line up with TRBD1. V lost 1 base to trimming and J lost 1 base; unmatched junction nucleotides: 0. This CDR3 contains 15 residues. CDR1 KGHSH and CDR2 LQKENI come from the germline V gene. CDR3 bases read: TGTGCCAGCTCACCACGACAGGGGAACACCGGGGAG. Its translation: CASSPRQGNTGE. The entire CDR3 reads CASSPRQGNTGELFF.

This clone was recorded many times. The sequence runs out 3 residues before the end of the CDR3; the remainder is reconstructed from the germline J gene. The gene calls are TRBV5-1 and TRBJ2-1; D is unresolved. V lost 0 bases, J lost 4 bases, and 14 bases lay in between. Germline CDR1 is SGHRS and CDR2 is YFSETQ. This CDR3 contains 16 residues. The covered CDR3 bases are TGCGCCAGCAGCTTGGGCACTATCAAGTGGTACAATGAG. It yields the protein CASSLGTIKWYNE. The CDR3 in its entirety is CASSLGTIKWYNEQFF.

This clone was observed many times. Sequencing ends 3 residues short of the CDR3 end; the germline J gene provides the rest. The V call is TRBV20-1, the J call TRBJ1-6; TRBD1 aligns across 7 bases. CDR3 size: 14 residues. The germline CDR1 and CDR2 sequences are DFQATT and SNEGSKA (reference sequence). V trimming: 6 bases; J trimming: 8 bases; junction bases outside the gene matches: 10. The sequenced part of the CDR3 DNA is TGCAGTGCCGCCAGGGGGATGGTTGATTCACCC. It encodes CSAARGMVDSP. The full CDR3 protein reads CSAARGMVDSPLHF.

A word on this clone: From the germline J gene comes the end of the CDR3, since the read stops 3 residues before it. The chain uses TRBV7-8 and TRBJ2-1; D call uncertain. Germline V gene lookup returns CDR1 SGHVS and CDR2 FQNEAQ. This CDR3 is built from 12 residues. With 1 base removed from V and 7 bases from J, the gap between germline ends came to 5 bases. CDR3 DNA, as far as it was read: TGTGCCAGCAGCTTAGACTTAAATGAG. It is translated as CASSLDLNE. The full CDR3 sequence reads CASSLDLNEQFF.

This clone was found many times. With the read ending 3 residues before the CDR3 end, the germline J gene is used to fill in that end. The V call is TRBV30, the J call TRBJ2-7, with TRBD1 identical over 8 bases. Losses at the gene ends were 2 bases for V and 5 bases for J; bases not matched to a gene: 8. This CDR3 is 14 amino acids long. In germline, CDR1 is GTSNPN, CDR2 SVGIG (reference sequence). The CDR3 sequence is CAWSLMDRDHEQYF. The DNA read from the CDR3 is TGTGCCTGGAGTCTAATGGACAGGGATCACGAG.

This clone turned up a few times. The CDR3 end lies 3 residues beyond the end of the read and is filled in from the germline J gene. V gene TRBV2 combines with J gene TRBJ2-1, with D possibly being TRBD1 (6 bases). Trimming pared 6 bases from V and 7 bases from J, leaving 19 bases between. CDR3 size: 15 residues. CDR1 and CDR2 (germline): SNHLY, FYNNEI. CDR3 region: CASRANGGPMNEQFF. The sequenced part of the CDR3 DNA is TGTGCCAGCAGGGCGAATGGGGGCCCGATGAATGAG.

This clone has a count of ten or more. Read data end 3 residues before the CDR3 end; the end is taken from the germline J gene. The V and J genes are TRBV5-1 and TRBJ2-7, with 13 bases identical to TRBD2. Germline lookup yields CDR1 SGHRS and CDR2 YFSETQ. V shed 4 bases, J shed 5 bases, and the junction held 3 bases outside the gene matches. The CDR3 totals 14 residues. The covered CDR3 bases are TGCGCCAGCAGCGTGACTAGCGGGAGGAACGAG. Protein: CASSVTSGRNE. The whole CDR3 sequence is CASSVTSGRNEQYF.

This clone has a handful of counts. The read terminates 3 residues ahead of where the CDR3 ends, so the germline J gene completes it. The chain has TRBV11-3 and TRBJ2-1, with 11 bases aligning to TRBD2. Germline assignment: CDR1 SGHNT and CDR2 YENEEA. The CDR3 consists of 15 residues. Losses at the gene ends were 5 bases for V and 0 bases for J; bases not matched to a gene: 0. CDR3 in amino acids: CASSTSGGSYNEQFF. Partial CDR3 DNA: TGTGCCAGCAGCACTAGCGGGGGCTCCTACAATGAG.

This clone was seen at least ten times. The CDR3 end is not reached by the read, which stops 3 residues before it; the germline J gene fills it in. The same CDR3 can be traced to other DNA sequences in this sample. This chain connects TRBV20-1 to TRBJ1-3; D is perhaps TRBD1 (5 bases). Trimming cost V 0 bases and J 2 bases, with 17 bases left between them. The CDR3 is made up of 17 amino acids. Germline V gene data show CDR1 as DFQATT and CDR2 as SNEGSKA (reference sequence). The DNA read from the CDR3 is TGCAGTGCTAGAGATAGTCAGGCTCGGGGGGCTGGAAACACC. It yields the protein CSARDSQARGAGNT. The CDR3 in its entirety is CSARDSQARGAGNTIYF.

This clone was seen ten or more times. The CDR3 spells CSVGPGGTYGYTF. Incomplete CDR3 DNA: TGCAGCGTTGGCCCCGGGGGGACTTATGGC. V usage is TRBV29-1 and J usage is TRBJ1-2; the D gene is possibly TRBD1 (5 bases). The read comes to an end 3 residues before the CDR3 does, leaving the germline J gene to fill in the end. The CDR3 loop spans 13 amino acids. The germline V and J ends were trimmed by 4 bases and 5 bases, with 14 bases remaining between them. Germline values: CDR1 SQVTM, CDR2 ANQGSEA.

Points on this clone: The read is 3 residues too short to cover the CDR3 end, so that end is filled in from the germline J gene. V and J are TRBV11-1 and TRBJ2-5; TRBD1 matches at 9 bases. Per the germline V gene, CDR1 is SGHAT and CDR2 is FQDESV (reference sequence). V lost 3 bases to trimming and J lost 2 bases; unmatched junction nucleotides: 4. The CDR3 consists of 15 residues. The CDR3 DNA, read in part, is TGTGCCAGCAGCTTGGACAGGGGAGGGCAAGAGACC. Its protein product is CASSLDRGGQET. The whole CDR3 protein is CASSLDRGGQETQYF.

Of note for this clone: The missing CDR3 end, 3 residues past where the read stops, is filled in from the germline J gene. The chain combines TRBV5-1 with TRBJ1-1; 9 bases map to TRBD1. This CDR3 region has 15 residues. Germline V lookup: CDR1 SGHRS, CDR2 YFSETQ. V gave up 4 bases and J gave up 4 bases; unmatched junction bases: 8. The CDR3 spells CASSPLQGAATEAFF. The DNA read from the CDR3 is TGCGCCAGCAGCCCCCTACAGGGGGCGGCCACTGAA.

This clone has at least ten counts. The CDR3 end is not reached by the read, which stops 3 residues before it; the germline J gene fills it in. This sequence joins TRBV7-6 and TRBJ2-5; no firm D call. Germline V lookup: CDR1 SGHVS, CDR2 FNYEAQ. V was shortened by 5 bases and J by 2 bases, with 3 bases between the two germline ends. This CDR3 contains 11 residues. CDR3 DNA (partial): TGTGCCAGCAGCCCTCAAGAGACC. Residues: CASSPQET. The complete CDR3 sequence is CASSPQETQYF. The full variable domain, with the rest looked up from reference TRBV7-6 and TRBJ2-5, is GAGVSQSPRYKVTKRGQDVALRCDPISGHVSLYWYRQALGQGPEFLTYFNYEAQQDKSGLPNDRFSAERPEGSISTLTIQRTEQRDSAMYRCASSPQETQYFGPGTRLLVL.

Notes on this clone: The read gets to within 3 residues of the CDR3 end, and the germline J gene fills in the rest. The chain joins TRBV5-1 to TRBJ2-1; 7 positions agree with TRBD1. The CDR3 length is 18 residues. Germline values: CDR1 SGHRS, CDR2 YFSETQ. V dropped 4 bases and J dropped 3; count of bases not matched to a gene: 16. CDR3 bases read: TGCGCCAGCAGCGACTACAGAACAGGGGTAGGCTTCTACAATGAG. It translates to CASSDYRTGVGFYNE. The whole CDR3 sequence is CASSDYRTGVGFYNEQFF.